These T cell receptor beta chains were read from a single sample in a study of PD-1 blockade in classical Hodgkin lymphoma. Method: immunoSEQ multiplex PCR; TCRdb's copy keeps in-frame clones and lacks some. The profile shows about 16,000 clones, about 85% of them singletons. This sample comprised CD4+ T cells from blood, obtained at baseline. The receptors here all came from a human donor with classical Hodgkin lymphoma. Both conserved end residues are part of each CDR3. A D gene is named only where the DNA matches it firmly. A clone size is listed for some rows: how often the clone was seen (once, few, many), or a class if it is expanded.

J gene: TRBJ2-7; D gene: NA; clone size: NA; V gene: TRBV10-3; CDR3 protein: CAISEFMGGQYF; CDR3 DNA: TGTGCCATCAGTGAGTTTATGGGAGGGCAGTACTTC
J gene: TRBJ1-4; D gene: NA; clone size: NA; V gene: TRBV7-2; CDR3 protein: CASSPPGEKLFF; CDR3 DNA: TGTGCCAGCAGCCCCCCGGGGGAAAAACTGTTTTTT
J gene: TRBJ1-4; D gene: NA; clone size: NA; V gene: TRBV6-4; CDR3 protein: CASSGGVWGEKLFF; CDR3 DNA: TGTGCCAGCAGTGGCGGGGTTTGGGGTGAAAAACTGTTTTTT
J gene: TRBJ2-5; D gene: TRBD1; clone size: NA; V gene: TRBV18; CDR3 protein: CASSPAGTGAETQYF; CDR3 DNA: TGTGCCAGCTCACCAGCCGGGACAGGGGCAGAGACCCAGTACTTC
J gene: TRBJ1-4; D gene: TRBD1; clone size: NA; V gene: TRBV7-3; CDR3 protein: CASSIKVGYRGPSEKLFF; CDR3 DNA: TGTGCCAGCAGTATCAAGGTAGGTTACAGGGGGCCTAGTGAAAAACTGTTTTTT
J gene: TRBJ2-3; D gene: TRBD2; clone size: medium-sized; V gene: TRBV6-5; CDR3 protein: CASSRSGSGTQYF; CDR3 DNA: TGTGCCAGCAGTAGAAGCGGGAGTGGCACGCAGTATTTT
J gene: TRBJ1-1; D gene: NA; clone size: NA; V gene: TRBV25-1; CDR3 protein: CASSDWQGNTEAFF; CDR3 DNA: TGTGCCAGCAGTGATTGGCAAGGGAACACTGAAGCTTTCTTT
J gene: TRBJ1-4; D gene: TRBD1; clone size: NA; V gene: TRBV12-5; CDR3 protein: CASGPGTANEKLFF; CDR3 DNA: TGTGCTAGTGGTCCCGGGACAGCTAATGAAAAACTGTTTTTT
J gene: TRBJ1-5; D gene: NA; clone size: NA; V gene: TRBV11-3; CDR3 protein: CASSPQGNQPQHF; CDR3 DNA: TGTGCCAGCAGCCCCCAGGGCAATCAGCCCCAGCATTTT
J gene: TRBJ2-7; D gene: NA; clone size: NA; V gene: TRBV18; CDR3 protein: CASSPPGRAEQYF; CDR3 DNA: TGTGCCAGCTCACCACCGGGCAGGGCCGAGCAGTACTTC
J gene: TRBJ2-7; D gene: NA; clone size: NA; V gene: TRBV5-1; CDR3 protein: CASSLVVAGEQYF; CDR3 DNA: TGCGCCAGCAGCTTGGTGGTCGCAGGCGAGCAGTACTTC
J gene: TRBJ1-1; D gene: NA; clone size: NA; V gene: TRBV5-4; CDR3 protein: CASSGLQGTEAFF; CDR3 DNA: TGTGCCAGCAGCGGTCTACAGGGTACTGAAGCTTTCTTT
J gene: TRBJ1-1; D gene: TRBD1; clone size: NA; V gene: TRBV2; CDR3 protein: CASRGTEVNTEAFF; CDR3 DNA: TGTGCCAGCAGGGGGACAGAAGTGAACACTGAAGCTTTCTTT
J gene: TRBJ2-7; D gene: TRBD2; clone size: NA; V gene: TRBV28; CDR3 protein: CASSEREVHYYEQYF; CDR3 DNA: TGTGCCAGCAGTGAGCGGGAGGTCCATTACTACGAGCAGTACTTC
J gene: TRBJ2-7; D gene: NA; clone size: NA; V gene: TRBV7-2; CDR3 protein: CASSSSASSYEQYF; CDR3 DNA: TGTGCCAGCAGCTCTAGCGCCAGCTCCTACGAGCAGTACTTC
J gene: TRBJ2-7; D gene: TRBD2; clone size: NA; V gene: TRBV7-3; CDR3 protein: CASSLRGPSGGLYEQYF; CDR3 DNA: TGTGCCAGCAGCTTAAGAGGGCCTAGCGGGGGTTTGTACGAGCAGTACTTC
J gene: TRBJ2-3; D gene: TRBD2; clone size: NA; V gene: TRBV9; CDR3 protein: CASSVSPGLDTDTQYF; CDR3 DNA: TGTGCCAGCAGCGTGTCGCCGGGACTAGACACAGATACGCAGTATTTT
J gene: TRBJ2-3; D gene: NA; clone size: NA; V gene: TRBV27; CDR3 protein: CASSLVRVADTQYF; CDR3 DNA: TGTGCCAGCAGTTTAGTCCGGGTTGCAGATACGCAGTATTTT
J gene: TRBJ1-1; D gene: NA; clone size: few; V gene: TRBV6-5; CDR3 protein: CASSRTAPYTEAFF; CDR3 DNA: TGTGCCAGCAGTAGGACAGCGCCTTACACTGAAGCTTTCTTT
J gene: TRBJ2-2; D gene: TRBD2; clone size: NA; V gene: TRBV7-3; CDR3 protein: CASSSPGLAGDRYTGELFF; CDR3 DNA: TGTGCCAGCAGCTCTCCGGGACTAGCGGGGGACCGCTACACCGGGGAGCTGTTTTTT
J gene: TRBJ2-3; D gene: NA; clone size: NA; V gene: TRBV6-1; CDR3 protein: CASGRTSSTDTQYF; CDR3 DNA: TGTGCCAGCGGGCGGACCTCTAGCACAGATACGCAGTATTTT
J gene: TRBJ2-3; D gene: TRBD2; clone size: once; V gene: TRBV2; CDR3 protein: CASSSLPGLATDTQYF; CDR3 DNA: TGTGCCAGCAGCTCCCTCCCGGGACTAGCTACAGATACGCAGTATTTT
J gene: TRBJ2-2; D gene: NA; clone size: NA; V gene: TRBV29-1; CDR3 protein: CSARDPNTGELFF; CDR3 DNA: TGCAGCGCTAGGGATCCGAACACCGGGGAGCTGTTTTTT
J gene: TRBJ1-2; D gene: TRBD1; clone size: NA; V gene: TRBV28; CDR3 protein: CASRHRGRAYGYTF; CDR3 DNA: TGTGCCAGCAGGCACAGGGGGCGGGCCTATGGCTACACCTTC
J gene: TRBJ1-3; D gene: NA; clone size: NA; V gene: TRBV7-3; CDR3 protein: CASSLLGHSGNTIYF; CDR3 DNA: TGTGCCAGCAGCTTACTAGGACACTCTGGAAACACCATATATTTT
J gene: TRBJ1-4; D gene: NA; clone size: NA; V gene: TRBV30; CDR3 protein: CAWSAGVGGSEKLFF; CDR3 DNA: TGTGCCTGGAGCGCGGGGGTTGGGGGGAGCGAAAAACTGTTTTTT
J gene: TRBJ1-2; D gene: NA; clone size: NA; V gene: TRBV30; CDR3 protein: CAWSGNGNYGYTF; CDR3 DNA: TGTGCCTGGAGTGGAAACGGTAACTATGGCTACACCTTC
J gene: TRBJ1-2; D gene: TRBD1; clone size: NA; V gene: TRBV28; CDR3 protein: CASSLPTGYYGYTF; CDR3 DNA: TGTGCCAGCAGTTTACCGACAGGGTACTATGGCTACACCTTC
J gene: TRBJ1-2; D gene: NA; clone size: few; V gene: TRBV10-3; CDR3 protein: CAISGGYREANYGYTF; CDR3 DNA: TGTGCCATCAGTGGGGGGTACAGGGAAGCTAACTATGGCTACACCTTC
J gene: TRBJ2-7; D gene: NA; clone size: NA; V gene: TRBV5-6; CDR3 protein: CASSLTRYEQYF; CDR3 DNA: TGTGCCAGCAGCTTGACTCGGTACGAGCAGTACTTC
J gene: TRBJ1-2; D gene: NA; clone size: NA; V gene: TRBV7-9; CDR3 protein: CASDRINYGYTF; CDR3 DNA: TGTGCCTCAGACAGAATCAACTATGGCTACACCTTC
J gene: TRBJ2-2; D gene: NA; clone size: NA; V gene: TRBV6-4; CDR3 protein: CASSDWGSGELFF; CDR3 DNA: TGTGCCAGCAGTGACTGGGGGTCCGGGGAGCTGTTTTTT
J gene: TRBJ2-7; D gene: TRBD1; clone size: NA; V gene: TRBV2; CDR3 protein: CASNTGGVSYEQYF; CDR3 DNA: TGTGCCAGCAATACAGGGGGCGTCTCCTACGAGCAGTACTTC
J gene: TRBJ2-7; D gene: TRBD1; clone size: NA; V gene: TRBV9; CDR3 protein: CASSLRGDRNLYEQYF; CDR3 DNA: TGTGCCAGCAGCCTTAGAGGGGACAGAAACCTCTACGAGCAGTACTTC
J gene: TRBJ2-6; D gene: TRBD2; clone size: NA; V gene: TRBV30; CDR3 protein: CAWSRGAGANVLTF; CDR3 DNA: TGTGCCTGGAGTCGGGGGGCTGGGGCCAACGTCCTGACTTTC
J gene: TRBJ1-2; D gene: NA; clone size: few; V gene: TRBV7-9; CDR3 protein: CASSLGAGGTANYGYTF; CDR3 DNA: TGTGCCAGCAGCTTAGGGGCAGGTGGCACTGCTAACTATGGCTACACCTTC
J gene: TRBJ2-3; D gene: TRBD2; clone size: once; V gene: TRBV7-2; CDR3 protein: CASSPRLAGGRDTQYF; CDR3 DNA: TGTGCCAGCAGCCCGAGACTAGCGGGGGGGAGAGATACGCAGTATTTT
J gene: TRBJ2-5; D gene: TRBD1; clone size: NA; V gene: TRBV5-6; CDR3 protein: CASRAPRGLGETQYF; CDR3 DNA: TGTGCCAGCAGGGCCCCAAGGGGGCTCGGAGAGACCCAGTACTTC
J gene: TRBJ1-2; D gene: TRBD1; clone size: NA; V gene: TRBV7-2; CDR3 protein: CASSDQQGIGYGYTF; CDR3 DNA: TGTGCCAGCAGCGACCAACAGGGGATCGGCTATGGCTACACCTTC
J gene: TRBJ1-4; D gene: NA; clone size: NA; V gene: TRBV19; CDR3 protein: CASSPPANEKLFF; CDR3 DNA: TGTGCCAGTAGCCCTCCAGCTAATGAAAAACTGTTTTTT
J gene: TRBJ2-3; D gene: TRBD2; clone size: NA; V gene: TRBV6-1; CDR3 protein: CASSVVWGGSGGGDTQYF; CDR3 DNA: TGTGCCAGCAGTGTGGTATGGGGCGGCAGCGGGGGGGGAGATACGCAGTATTTT
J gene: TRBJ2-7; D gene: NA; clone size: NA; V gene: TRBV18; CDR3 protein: CASSPAGDTSYEQYF; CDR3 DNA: TGTGCCAGCTCACCTGCAGGGGACACGTCCTACGAGCAGTACTTC
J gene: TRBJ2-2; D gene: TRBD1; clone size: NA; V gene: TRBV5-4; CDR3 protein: CASSYGQGYTGELFF; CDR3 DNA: TGTGCCAGCAGCTATGGACAGGGGTACACCGGGGAGCTGTTTTTT
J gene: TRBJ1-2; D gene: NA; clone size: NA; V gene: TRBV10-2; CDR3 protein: CASSERRQTNYGYTF; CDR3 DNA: TGCGCCAGCAGTGAGAGAAGGCAGACAAACTATGGCTACACCTTC
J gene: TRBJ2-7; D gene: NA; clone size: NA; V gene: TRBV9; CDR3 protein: CASSATTGSYEQYF; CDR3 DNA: TGTGCCAGCAGCGCGACGACTGGCTCCTACGAGCAGTACTTC
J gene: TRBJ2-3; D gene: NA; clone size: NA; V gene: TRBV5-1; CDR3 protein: CASSLGVGYTDTQYF; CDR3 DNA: TGCGCCAGCAGCTTGGGGGTGGGGTACACAGATACGCAGTATTTT
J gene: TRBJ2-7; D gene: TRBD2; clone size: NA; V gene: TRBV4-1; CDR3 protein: CASSQRELRYEQYF; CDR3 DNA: TGCGCCAGCAGCCAGCGGGAGCTCCGTTACGAGCAGTACTTC
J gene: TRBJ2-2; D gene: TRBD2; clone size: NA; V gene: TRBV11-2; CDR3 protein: CASSPRLAGDSNTGELFF; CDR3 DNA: TGTGCCAGCAGCCCGCGACTAGCGGGGGACTCGAACACCGGGGAGCTGTTTTTT
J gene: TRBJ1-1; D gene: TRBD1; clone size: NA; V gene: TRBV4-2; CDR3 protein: CASSQGGQMNTEAFF; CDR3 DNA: TGTGCCAGCAGCCAAGGGGGACAGATGAACACTGAAGCTTTCTTT
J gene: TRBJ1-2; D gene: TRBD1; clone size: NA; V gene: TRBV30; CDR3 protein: CAWWTGGNYGYTF; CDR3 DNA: TGTGCCTGGTGGACAGGGGGCAACTATGGCTACACCTTC
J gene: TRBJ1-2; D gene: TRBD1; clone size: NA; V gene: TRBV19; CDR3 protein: CASSIRDRGNYGYTF; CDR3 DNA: TGTGCCAGTAGTATTCGGGACAGGGGGAACTATGGCTACACCTTC
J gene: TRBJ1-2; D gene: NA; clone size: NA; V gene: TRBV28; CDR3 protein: CASSFLGNNYGYTF; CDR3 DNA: TGTGCCAGCAGTTTTTTAGGGAATAACTATGGCTACACCTTC
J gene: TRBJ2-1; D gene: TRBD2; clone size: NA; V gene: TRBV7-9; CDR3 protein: CASSYRTSGNEQFF; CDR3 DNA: TGTGCCAGCAGCTATAGGACTAGCGGCAATGAGCAGTTCTTC
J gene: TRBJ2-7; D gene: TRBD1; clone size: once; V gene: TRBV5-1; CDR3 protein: CASSLQGAGSYEQYF; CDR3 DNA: TGCGCCAGCAGCTTACAGGGGGCAGGGTCCTACGAGCAGTACTTC
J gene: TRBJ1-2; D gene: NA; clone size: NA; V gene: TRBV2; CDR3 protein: CASDLQGAANYGYTF; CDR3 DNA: TGTGCCAGCGACCTTCAGGGAGCGGCCAACTATGGCTACACCTTC
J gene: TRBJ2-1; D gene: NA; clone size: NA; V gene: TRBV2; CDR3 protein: CASSEEGSGTYNEQFF; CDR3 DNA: TGTGCCAGCAGTGAAGAAGGTAGCGGTACTTACAATGAGCAGTTCTTC
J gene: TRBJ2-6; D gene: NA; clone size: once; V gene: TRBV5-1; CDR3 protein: CASSPWDSGANVLTF; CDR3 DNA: TGCGCCAGCAGCCCGTGGGACTCTGGGGCCAACGTCCTGACTTTC
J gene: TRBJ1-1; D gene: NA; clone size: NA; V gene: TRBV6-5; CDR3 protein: CASSYRASNTEAFF; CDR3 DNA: TGTGCCAGCAGTTACAGGGCCTCGAACACTGAAGCTTTCTTT
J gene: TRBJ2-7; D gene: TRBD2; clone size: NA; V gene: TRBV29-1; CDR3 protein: CSIRTSVNYEQYF; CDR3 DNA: TGCAGCATACGGACTAGCGTTAACTACGAGCAGTACTTC
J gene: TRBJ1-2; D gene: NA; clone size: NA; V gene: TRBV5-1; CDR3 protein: CASSPQGAGSYTF; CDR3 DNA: TGCGCCAGCAGCCCACAGGGAGCCGGGAGCTACACCTTC